What follows describes a single T cell receptor (beta chain). This sample is part of a study of cytomegalovirus exposure and HLA in healthy donors. With 60 Vbeta and 13 Jbeta primers, the PCR was carried out. This table comes from immunoSEQ multiplex PCR, and its TCRdb copy is limited to in-frame clones, with some not included. The table has 160,000 or so clones, roughly four fifths seen once; the top ten hold roughly 0.99%. The CDR3 is made up of 15 amino acids. Looked up from germline, CDR1 is SGHDT and CDR2 is YYEEEE. Trimming cost V 3 bases and J 6 bases; bases outside gene matches: 6. The V call is TRBV5-6, the J call TRBJ2-2, with TRBD1 matching 9 bases. Sequenced: PBMCs. The sequence was obtained from a woman in her forties in good health and CMV-seronegative. The DNA of the CDR3 is TGTGCCAGCAGCTCGGACAGGGGTTATGCCGGGGAGCTGTTTTTT. This gives the protein CASSSDRGYAGELFF.